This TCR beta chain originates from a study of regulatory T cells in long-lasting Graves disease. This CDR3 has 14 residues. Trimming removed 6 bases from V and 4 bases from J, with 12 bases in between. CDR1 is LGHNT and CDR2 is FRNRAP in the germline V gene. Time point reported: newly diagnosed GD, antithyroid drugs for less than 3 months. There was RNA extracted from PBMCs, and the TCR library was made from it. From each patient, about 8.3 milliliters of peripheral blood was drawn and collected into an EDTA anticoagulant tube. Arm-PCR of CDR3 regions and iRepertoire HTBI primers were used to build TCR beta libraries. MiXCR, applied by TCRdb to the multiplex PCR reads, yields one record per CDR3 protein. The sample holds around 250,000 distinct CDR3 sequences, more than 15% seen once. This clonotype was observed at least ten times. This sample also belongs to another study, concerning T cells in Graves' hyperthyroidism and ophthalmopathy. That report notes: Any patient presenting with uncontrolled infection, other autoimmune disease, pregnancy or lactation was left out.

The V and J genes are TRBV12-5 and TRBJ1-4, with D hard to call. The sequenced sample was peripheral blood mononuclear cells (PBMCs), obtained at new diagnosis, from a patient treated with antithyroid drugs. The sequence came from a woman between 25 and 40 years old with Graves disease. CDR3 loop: CASGDDSDNEKLFF. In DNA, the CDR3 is TGTGCTAGTGGGGATGATTCTGATAATGAAAAACTGTTTTTT.